Following are 26 T cell receptor beta chains from one sample sequenced in a study of identical twins (dated by TCRdb to the mid-2010s). Preparation of the library involved 5' RACE. The listed sequencing device is Illumina HiSeq 2000. TCRdb trimmed public reads at Q25 via fastp, called clones via MiXCR and kept in-frame beta chains. Rows with one shared CDR3 protein collapse into an entry with the most common genes and DNA. The sample profile shows some 630,000 distinct CDR3 sequences; roughly 7.2% of them were found once. Roughly 1.6% of the sample rests with the top ten. This sample also belongs to another study, concerning yellow fever vaccine responses in identical twins.

Material: PBMCs. The receptors here all came from a woman between 18 and 29 years old in good health.

This clonotype was detected many times. The chain carries TRBV5-1 and TRBJ2-7; the D is unclear. Per the germline V gene, CDR1 is SGHRS and CDR2 is YFSETQ. The CDR3 is made up of 13 amino acids. V was shortened by 0 bases and J by 2 bases, with 6 bases between the two germline ends. The CDR3 DNA reads as TGCGCCAGCAGCTTGGAACAGACCTACGAGCAGTACTTC. This sequence encodes CASSLEQTYEQYF.

This clonotype has ten or more counts. This sequence joins TRBV29-1 and TRBJ1-1; D not certain. Looked up from germline, CDR1 is SQVTM and CDR2 is ANQGSEA. The CDR3 totals 13 residues. V lost 8 bases and J lost 1, with 14 bases in between. The CDR3, as DNA: TGCAGCTCGCTCACCGGGAGGAACACTGAAGCTTTCTTT. Protein sequence: CSSLTGRNTEAFF.

The V gene is TRBV6-1, the J gene TRBJ2-2; D ambiguous. This CDR3 has 14 residues. Germline assignment: CDR1 MNHNS and CDR2 SASEGT. V dropped 6 bases and J dropped 7 bases, with 15 bases sitting between them. CDR3 sequence reads: CASSPGPVSGELFF. The CDR3 DNA reads TGTGCCAGCAGCCCCGGGCCCGTCAGCGGGGAGCTGTTTTTT.

Many counts were recorded for this clonotype. CDR3 in amino acids: CASRARQGENSPLHF. The CDR3 bases are TGTGCCAGCAGAGCCCGACAGGGAGAAAATTCACCCCTCCACTTT. This chain uses TRBV12-3 or TRBV12-4 with TRBJ1-6; 7 nucleotides agree with TRBD1. J gave up 7 bases and V 6 bases, and 9 bases lay outside the gene matches. This CDR3 is 15 amino acids long.

This chain links TRBV11-2 with TRBJ2-5; 8 bases line up with TRBD1. Germline-derived CDR1 and CDR2 are SGHAT and FQNNGV. This CDR3 is built from 16 residues. The V gene end was trimmed by 5 bases and the J gene end by 0 bases; junction bases not matched to a gene: 8. CDR3 DNA sequence: TGTGCCAGCAGCGCTGCCCCGGGACAGGACCAAGAGACCCAGTACTTC. It is translated as CASSAAPGQDQETQYF.

The chain links TRBV4-2 to TRBJ1-1; D not certain. The CDR3 has 13 residues. From germline, CDR1 is LGHNA and CDR2 YNFKEQ. Trimming stripped 1 base from V and 6 bases from J, with 9 bases between. CDR3 loop: CASSQGLESEAFF. The CDR3 nucleotides are TGTGCCAGCAGCCAAGGTTTAGAATCTGAAGCTTTCTTT.

This clonotype was seen repeatedly, ten times or more. CDR3: CASSPRVTGPYNEQFF. The CDR3 nucleotides read TGTGCCAGCTCACCACGGGTCACAGGGCCATACAATGAGCAGTTCTTC. The chain recombines TRBV18 with TRBJ2-1; a possible D gene is TRBD1 (6 bases). The germline V and J ends were trimmed by 1 base and 4 bases, with 14 bases remaining between them. This CDR3 has 16 residues. Per germline, CDR1 KGHSH and CDR2 LQKENI.

This clonotype was detected many times. This chain links TRBV29-1 with TRBJ1-1, with 8 bases aligning to TRBD1. The J segment lost 3 bases and the V segment lost 3 bases, leaving 3 bases of the junction unmatched. The CDR3 covers 13 residues. From germline, CDR1 is SQVTM and CDR2 ANQGSEA. As DNA, the CDR3 is TGCAGCGTTGATGACAGGGGCGACACTGAAGCTTTCTTT. Its protein product is CSVDDRGDTEAFF.

Note on this clonotype: A read error may be the cause here, since a much bigger clone is one base away. This sequence joins TRBV5-1 and TRBJ2-4; D gene uncertain. The V end was cut by 4 bases, the J end by 0 bases, with 8 bases between. There are 14 residues in the CDR3. Germline V lookup: CDR1 SGHRS, CDR2 YFSETQ. The CDR3 protein is CASSLTVAKNIQYF. The CDR3 DNA sequence: TGCGCCAGCAGCCTGACCGTAGCCAAAAACATTCAGTACTTC.

This clonotype was counted many times. J is TRBJ1-6 and V is TRBV7-9, with D unclear. V was cut by 0 bases and J by 9 bases, with 6 bases left in between. The CDR3 has 13 amino acids. CDR1 is SEHNR and CDR2 is FQNEAQ in the germline V gene (reference sequence). As DNA, the CDR3 is TGTGCCAGCAGCTTAGCGGAGAGTTCACCCCTCCACTTT. Its protein product is CASSLAESSPLHF. Together with reference TRBV7-9 and TRBJ1-6, the CDR3 gives the full variable domain: DTGVSQNPRHKITKRGQNVTFRCDPISEHNRLYWYRQTLGQGPEFLTYFQNEAQLEKSRLLSDRFSAERPKGSFSTLEIQRTEQGDSAMYLCASSLAESSPLHFGNGTRLTVT.

This clonotype came up many times. This rearrangement joins TRBV18 to TRBJ2-5; TRBD1 might be the D (6 bases). Trimming stripped 2 bases from V and 2 bases from J, with 6 bases between. The germline CDR1 and CDR2 sequences are KGHSH and LQKENI. The CDR3 is 13 amino acids. CDR3 sequence reads: CASSPTGQETQYF. In nucleotides, the CDR3 is TGTGCCAGCTCACCAACAGGGCAAGAGACCCAGTACTTC.

The rearrangement joins TRBV29-1 to TRBJ1-2; TRBD1 matches 10 bases. Germline V gene data show CDR1 as SQVTM and CDR2 as ANQGSEA. V shed 4 bases, J shed 2 bases, and the junction held 1 base outside the gene matches. The CDR3 loop spans 13 amino acids. In nucleotides, the CDR3 is TGCAGCGTTGGGACAGGGGGGAACTATGGCTACACCTTC. It specifies CSVGTGGNYGYTF.

The chain recombines TRBV3-1 with TRBJ2-1; no clear D gene. Trimming left V 3 bases short and J 0 bases short, with 12 bases between. In germline, CDR1 is LGHDT, CDR2 YNNKEL (reference sequence). CDR3 length: 16 amino acids. The CDR3 nucleotides read TGTGCCAGCAGCCACGGTACGCGAAGCTCCTACAATGAGCAGTTCTTC. Its translation: CASSHGTRSSYNEQFF.

This clonotype was seen a handful of times. One end of the junction varies from germline; a read error may be responsible. The V and J genes are TRBV5-5 and TRBJ1-2, with D maybe TRBD1 (5 bases). This CDR3 comprises 11 residues. CDR1 is SGHKS, CDR2 YYEKEE, per germline (reference sequence). The chain's CDR3 is CASSLVPGPVF. CDR3 DNA sequence: TGTGCCAGCAGCTTGGTTCCAGGGCCCGTCTTC.

The chain carries TRBV20-1 and TRBJ1-5; the D gene is possibly TRBD1 (5 bases). The CDR3 extends over 14 amino acids. Germline CDR1 reads DFQATT; CDR2 reads SNEGSKA (reference sequence). The V end lost 0 bases, the J end lost 4 bases, and 10 bases lay between the germline ends. CDR3 region: CSAREGAANQPQHF. DNA of the CDR3: TGCAGTGCTAGAGAAGGGGCAGCTAATCAGCCCCAGCATTTT.

This clonotype was detected many times. The CDR3 loop reads CAIGPGLLQRTF. CDR3 DNA: TGTGCCATCGGCCCCGGCCTCCTTCAGAGGACCTTC. This rearrangement joins TRBV10-3 to TRBJ1-2, with D unresolved. The V end was cut by 8 bases, the J end by 14 bases, with 21 bases between. There are 12 residues in the CDR3. The germline CDR1 and CDR2 sequences are ENHRY and SYGVKD.

The J gene is TRBJ2-1, the V gene TRBV3-1; a weak D match, TRBD1 (6 bases). Germline CDR1 is LGHDT and CDR2 is YNNKEL (reference sequence). V gave up 4 bases and J gave up 2 bases, with 12 bases separating them. This CDR3 has 15 residues. The CDR3 sequence: CASSLQGTPYNEQFF. DNA of the CDR3: TGTGCCAGCAGCCTACAGGGAACCCCCTACAATGAGCAGTTCTTC.

This clonotype was detected only a few times. The J gene is TRBJ1-2, the V gene TRBV10-3, with unresolved D. CDR1 and CDR2 (germline): ENHRY, SYGVKD. Trimming took 0 bases from V and 6 from J, leaving 11 bases between them. The CDR3 is 14 residues long. The CDR3 nucleotides read TGTGCCATCAGTGAGTCGGTTATGGGAAATGGCTACACCTTC. As protein: CAISESVMGNGYTF.

This clonotype was recorded at least ten times. CDR3 residues: CASSAQEGLYEQFF. The DNA of the CDR3 is TGTGCCAGCAGCGCCCAAGAGGGCCTGTATGAGCAGTTCTTC. V is TRBV9 and J is TRBJ2-1; a weak D match, TRBD2 (5 bases). The germline V and J ends were trimmed by 3 bases and 8 bases, with 15 bases remaining between them. This CDR3 region has 14 residues. Per germline, CDR1 SGDLS and CDR2 YYNGEE.

The rearrangement joins TRBV20-1 to TRBJ2-7; 8 bases agree with TRBD1. The CDR3 runs 12 residues. CDR1 and CDR2 (germline): DFQATT, SNEGSKA (reference sequence). Unmatched junction bases numbered 6, after V lost 5 bases and J lost 6 bases. CDR3 DNA: TGCAGTGCTGGACAGGGTCAGGGCGAGCAGTACGTC. Its protein product is CSAGQGQGEQYV.

The chain combines TRBV27 with TRBJ1-5; 8 bases match TRBD1. Germline CDR1 is MNHEY and CDR2 is SMNVEV (reference sequence). V gave up 6 bases and J gave up 6 bases; unmatched junction bases: 7. CDR3 size: 14 residues. For the CDR3, the DNA is TGTGCCAGCAGCCGACAGGGGACCGGTCAGCCCCAGCATTTT. This translates into CASSRQGTGQPQHF.

Here the CDR3 DNA reads TGTGCCAGCAGCTTAGCGGGTTGGGCAGATACGCAGTATTTT. It translates to CASSLAGWADTQYF. The chain joins TRBV2 to TRBJ2-3, with 7 bases matching TRBD2. Per germline, CDR1 SNHLY and CDR2 FYNNEI. This CDR3 is 14 amino acids long. Germline trimming cut 6 bases from V and 4 bases from J; bases unmatched to any gene: 7.

CDR3 protein: CASSVDQLGPIYEQYF. The CDR3, as DNA: TGTGCCAGCAGCGTAGATCAACTTGGACCTATCTACGAGCAGTACTTC. The V call is TRBV9, the J call TRBJ2-7; D remains unclear. With 0 bases removed from V and 3 bases from J, the gap between germline ends came to 16 bases. In germline, CDR1 is SGDLS, CDR2 YYNGEE. The CDR3 loop spans 16 amino acids.

This clonotype was found many times. The J gene is TRBJ1-2, the V gene TRBV29-1; the D is unclear. Looked up from germline, CDR1 is SQVTM and CDR2 is ANQGSEA. Trimming stripped 7 bases from V and 8 bases from J, with 14 bases between. This CDR3 comprises 11 residues. The CDR3 protein is CSAGGLRGYTF. CDR3 coding DNA: TGCAGCGCCGGCGGGCTACGAGGCTACACCTTC.

This clonotype was seen ten or more times. The chain links TRBV6-2 or TRBV6-3 to TRBJ2-7, with 9 positions matching TRBD2. In germline, CDR1 is MNHEY, CDR2 SVGEGT. Trimming cost V 0 bases and J 3 bases; bases outside gene matches: 3. The CDR3 totals 15 residues. The CDR3: CASSYSAGGYYEQYF. The CDR3 DNA follows: TGTGCCAGCAGTTACTCTGCGGGAGGGTACTACGAGCAGTACTTC.

The chain carries TRBV5-5 and TRBJ2-4; either TRBD1 or TRBD2 may supply D (5 bases each). Trimming stripped 4 bases from V and 5 bases from J, with 13 bases between. This CDR3 is 14 amino acids long. Germline CDR1 is SGHKS and CDR2 is YYEKEE (reference sequence). The CDR3 bases are TGTGCCAGCAGCCTCGGGGCCCGGGAAAACATTCAGTACTTC. Translating it yields CASSLGARENIQYF.